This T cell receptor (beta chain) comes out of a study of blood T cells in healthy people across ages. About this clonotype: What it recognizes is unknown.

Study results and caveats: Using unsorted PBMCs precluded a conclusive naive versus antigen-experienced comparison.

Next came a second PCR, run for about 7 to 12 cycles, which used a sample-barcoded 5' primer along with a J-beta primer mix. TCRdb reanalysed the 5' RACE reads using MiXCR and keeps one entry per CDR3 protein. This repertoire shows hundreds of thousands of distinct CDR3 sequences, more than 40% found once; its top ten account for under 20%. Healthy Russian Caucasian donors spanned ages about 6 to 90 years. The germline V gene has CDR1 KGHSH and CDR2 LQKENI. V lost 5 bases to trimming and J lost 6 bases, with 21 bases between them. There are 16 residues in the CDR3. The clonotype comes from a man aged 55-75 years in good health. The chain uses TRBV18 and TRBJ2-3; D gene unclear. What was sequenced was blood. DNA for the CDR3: TGTGCCAGCTCATTAATCGCCACAGCCGAGGCGGATACGCAGTATTTT. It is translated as CASSLIATAEADTQYF.